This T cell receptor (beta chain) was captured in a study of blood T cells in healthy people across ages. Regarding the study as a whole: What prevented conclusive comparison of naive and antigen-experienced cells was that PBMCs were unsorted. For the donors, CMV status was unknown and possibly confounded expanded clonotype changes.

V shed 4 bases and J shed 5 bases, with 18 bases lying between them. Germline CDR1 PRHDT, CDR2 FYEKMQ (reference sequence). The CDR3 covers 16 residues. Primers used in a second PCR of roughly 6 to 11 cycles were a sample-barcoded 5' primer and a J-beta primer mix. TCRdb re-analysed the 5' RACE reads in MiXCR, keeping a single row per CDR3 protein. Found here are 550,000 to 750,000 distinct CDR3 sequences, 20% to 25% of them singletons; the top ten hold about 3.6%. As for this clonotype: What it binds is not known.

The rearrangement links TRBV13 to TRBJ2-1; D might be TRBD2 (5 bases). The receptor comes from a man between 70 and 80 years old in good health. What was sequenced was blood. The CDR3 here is CASSSWTRGGHNEQFF. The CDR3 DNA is TGTGCCAGCAGCTCCTGGACCCGCGGAGGCCACAATGAGCAGTTCTTC.